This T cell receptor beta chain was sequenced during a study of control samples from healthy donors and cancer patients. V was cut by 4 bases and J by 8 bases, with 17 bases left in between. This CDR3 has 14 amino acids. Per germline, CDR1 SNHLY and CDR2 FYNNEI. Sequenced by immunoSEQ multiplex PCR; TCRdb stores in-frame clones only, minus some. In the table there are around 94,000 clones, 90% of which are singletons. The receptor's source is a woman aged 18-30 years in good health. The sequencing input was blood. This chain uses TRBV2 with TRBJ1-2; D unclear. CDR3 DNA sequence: TGTGCCAGCAGTGTTCAGGACCCGCTCCGGGGCTACACCTTC. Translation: CASSVQDPLRGYTF.